Each of the 22 T cell receptor beta chains below was sequenced from the same sample in a study of cytomegalovirus exposure and HLA in healthy donors. Primers: 60 Vbeta forward and 13 Jbeta reverse. Method: immunoSEQ multiplex PCR; TCRdb's copy keeps in-frame clones and lacks some. Here the sample spans 120,000 to 150,000 clones, roughly 76% being singletons. The specimen was PBMCs. The receptors come from a human donor in good health.

This clone was found a few times. The chain couples TRBV6-1 to TRBJ2-2, with D possibly being TRBD1 (5 bases). With 6 bases removed from V and 8 bases from J, the gap between germline ends came to 13 bases. The germline V gene has CDR1 MNHNS and CDR2 SASEGT. The CDR3 extends over 13 amino acids. The CDR3 reads CASSKQAGGELFF. CDR3 sequence (DNA): TGTGCCAGCAGCAAACAGGCAGGGGGGGAGCTGTTTTTT.

The rearrangement uses TRBV6-6 and TRBJ2-4; D might be TRBD1 (5 bases). Trimming removed 5 bases from V and 7 bases from J, with 15 bases in between. CDR3 length: 14 amino acids. Germline CDR1 reads MNHNY; CDR2 reads SVGAGI (reference sequence). CDR3 DNA: TGTGCCAGCAGTCACGGGTCTGGGGCGAACATTCAGTACTTC. Its translation: CASSHGSGANIQYF.

The V and J genes are TRBV2 and TRBJ2-7; TRBD1 might be the D (5 bases). Trimming stripped 0 bases from V and 3 bases from J, with 12 bases between. The germline CDR1 and CDR2 sequences are SNHLY and FYNNEI. This CDR3 has 15 residues. The DNA for the CDR3 is TGTGCCAGCAGTGAAGCTAGGGGTTCGGGCTACGAGCAGTACTTC. Amino acid sequence: CASSEARGSGYEQYF.

The chain joins TRBV25-1 to TRBJ2-7; TRBD1 agrees at 9 bases. The CDR3 extends over 14 amino acids. Per the germline V gene, CDR1 is MGHDK and CDR2 is SYGVNS. V lost 6 bases, J lost 4 bases, and 7 bases stayed unmatched. DNA of the CDR3: TGTGCCAGCAGGGACAGGGGCGGAGGTTACGAGCAGTACTTC. It yields the protein CASRDRGGGYEQYF.

This clone has just a few counts. CDR3 nucleotides: TGTGCCAGAAGCCGAAATATTTTCGCTAGCGCGGTAACCTACGAGCAGTACTTC. Translated, it gives CARSRNIFASAVTYEQYF. The genes are TRBV5-3 and TRBJ2-7; D may be TRBD2 (6 bases). TRBV5-3 is an open reading frame, and its role is uncertain. Trimming cost V 4 bases and J 2 bases, with 25 bases left between them. CDR3 length equals 18 residues.

A few counts support this clone. The V and J genes are TRBV28 and TRBJ1-6; tentative D call: TRBD1 (5 bases). The CDR3 covers 15 residues. From germline, CDR1 is MDHEN and CDR2 SYDVKM. V was shortened by 9 bases and J by 6 bases, with 18 bases between the two germline ends. The CDR3 region has the DNA TGTGCCAGTAAAACCCCAGGGTTAACTAATTCACCCCTCCACTTT. Its translation: CASKTPGLTNSPLHF.

This clone came up a few times. The chain couples TRBV27 to TRBJ2-3; D ambiguous. V was pared by 7 bases and J by 0 bases, with 14 bases between. The length of the CDR3 is 15 residues. Germline lookup yields CDR1 MNHEY and CDR2 SMNVEV (reference sequence). The CDR3 coding sequence is TGTGCCAGCACCCCGGCGGCCTCTAGCACAGATACGCAGTATTTT. This sequence encodes CASTPAASSTDTQYF.

This chain links TRBV28 with TRBJ2-7; 9 positions agree with TRBD1. In germline, CDR1 is MDHEN, CDR2 SYDVKM. J lost 4 bases, V lost 3 bases, and 4 bases had no gene match. The CDR3 is 14 amino acids. The CDR3 nucleotides read TGTGCCAGCAGTTTCCTGGGACAGGGTTACGAGCAGTACTTC. As protein: CASSFLGQGYEQYF.

The chain carries TRBV7-8 and TRBJ2-7, with 7 bases matching TRBD1. Trimming at V came to 5 bases and at J to 5 bases, leaving 12 bases not matched to a gene. Germline CDR1 reads SGHVS; CDR2 reads FQNEAQ. There are 15 residues in the CDR3. The CDR3 protein is CASSETGARKNEQYF. The CDR3 nucleotides read TGTGCCAGCAGCGAAACAGGGGCTAGGAAGAACGAGCAGTACTTC.

There are a few counts of this clone. The V call is TRBV2, the J call TRBJ2-1, with 11 positions matching TRBD2. In germline, CDR1 is SNHLY, CDR2 FYNNEI. This CDR3 is built from 15 residues. V lost 6 bases to trimming and J lost 7 bases; unmatched junction nucleotides: 8. The CDR3 nucleotides read TGTGCCAGCAGCGAGGGACTAGCGGAGGTAAATGAGCAGTTCTTC. Amino acid sequence: CASSEGLAEVNEQFF.

On this clone: One junction end does not reproduce the germline sequence, and a read error may be involved. This CDR3 reads CSSSSDSHYGYTF. CDR3 coding DNA: TGTTCCAGCAGCTCCGACAGTCATTATGGCTACACCTTC. V usage is TRBV7-9 and J usage is TRBJ1-2, with a weak D call TRBD1 (5 bases). The CDR3 covers 13 residues. From germline, CDR1 is SEHNR and CDR2 FQNEAQ (reference sequence).

The chain joins TRBV5-6 to TRBJ2-5; 7 positions match TRBD1. Trimming at V came to 5 bases and at J to 4 bases, leaving 11 bases not matched to a gene. The CDR3 extends over 15 amino acids. Germline CDR1 and CDR2: SGHDT and YYEEEE. The CDR3 nucleotides read TGTGCCAGCAGTCTCACCCGACAGGGCGCAGAGACCCAGTACTTC. Translating it yields CASSLTRQGAETQYF.

The V call is TRBV6-5, the J call TRBJ2-2; D gene unclear. From germline, CDR1 is MNHEY and CDR2 SVGAGI. The CDR3 spans 12 residues. Between the trimmed V and J ends, which lost 6 bases and 8 bases, there was a span of 10 bases. The CDR3 DNA follows: TGTGCCAGCAGGTTGACTTGGGGGGAGCTGTTTTTT. Its translation: CASRLTWGELFF.

This clone was seen only a few times. V usage is TRBV6-5 and J usage is TRBJ1-5; D ambiguous. The CDR3 length is 14 residues. With 5 bases removed from V and 6 bases from J, the gap between germline ends came to 14 bases. Germline-derived CDR1 and CDR2 are MNHEY and SVGAGI. CDR3 coding DNA: TGTGCCAGCAGTGAAGAAGTGGGAGCTCAGCCCCAGCATTTT. This sequence encodes CASSEEVGAQPQHF.

The genes are TRBV6-4 and TRBJ2-7; the D is unclear. The CDR3 consists of 16 residues. In germline, CDR1 is MRHNA, CDR2 SNTAGT. V dropped 5 bases and J dropped 3 bases, with 20 bases sitting between them. CDR3 region: CASSTAKNILFYEQYF. In nucleotides, the CDR3 is TGTGCCAGCAGTACAGCTAAAAACATCCTATTCTACGAGCAGTACTTC.

This clone is a singleton in its sample. The V call is TRBV11-3, the J call TRBJ1-2, with a possible D match to TRBD1 (6 bases). Trimming took 5 bases from V and 5 from J, leaving 9 bases between them. CDR3 size: 12 residues. Germline V gives CDR1 SGHNT, CDR2 YENEEA. The chain's CDR3 is CASSRTAYGYTF. CDR3 DNA: TGTGCCAGCAGCCGGACAGCTTATGGCTACACCTTC.

The V call is TRBV4-1, the J call TRBJ1-4; TRBD1 might be the D (5 bases). V was pared by 3 bases and J by 10 bases, with 9 bases between. This CDR3 contains 12 residues. Germline V gene sequence: CDR1 MGHRA, CDR2 YSYEKL. For the CDR3, the DNA is TGCGCCAGCAGCCACCCGGGGGGAAAACTGTTTTTT. Translated, it gives CASSHPGGKLFF.

The chain has TRBV12-1 and TRBJ1-5; the table assigns TRBD1, which was not confirmed against the DNA. TRBV12-1 is tagged as a pseudogene. The CDR3 has 16 residues. The CDR3 region has the DNA TGTGCCAGCAGCTTTGCGATAGGGCAGGGGATACAGCCCCAGCATTTT. It encodes CASSFAIGQGIQPQHF.

V usage is TRBV29-1 and J usage is TRBJ2-7, with D possibly matching TRBD2 (5 bases). This CDR3 spans 13 amino acids. Trimming left V 4 bases short and J 5 bases short, with 15 bases between. Germline V lookup: CDR1 SQVTM, CDR2 ANQGSEA. The CDR3 loop reads CSVGAGKGHEQYF. In DNA form, the CDR3 reads TGCAGCGTTGGGGCCGGGAAAGGTCACGAGCAGTACTTC.

This chain joins TRBV5-4 and TRBJ2-7, with D possibly matching TRBD2 (6 bases). Germline V gives CDR1 SGHNT, CDR2 YYREEE (reference sequence). The V end was cut by 4 bases, the J end by 4 bases, with 15 bases between. The CDR3 contains 14 residues. The CDR3 loop is CASSLGGGSYEQYF. CDR3 bases: TGTGCCAGCAGCCTGGGGGGAGGTAGTTACGAGCAGTACTTC.

This chain links TRBV5-5 with TRBJ2-3; D not resolved. Germline V gene sequence: CDR1 SGHKS, CDR2 YYEKEE (reference sequence). The CDR3 covers 15 residues. The germline V and J ends were trimmed by 3 bases and 0 bases, with 11 bases remaining between them. The CDR3 nucleotides are TGTGCCAGCAGCTGGGCCCCAACTAGCACAGATACGCAGTATTTT. This gives the protein CASSWAPTSTDTQYF.

The chain links TRBV10-3 to TRBJ2-5; 9 bases match TRBD1. This CDR3 region has 16 residues. In germline, CDR1 is ENHRY, CDR2 SYGVKD. The V segment lost 2 bases and the J segment 4 bases; nucleotides outside the gene matches: 8. The CDR3 sequence: CAISERGDRVGETQYF. The DNA of the CDR3 is TGTGCCATCAGTGAGCGGGGGGACAGGGTGGGAGAGACCCAGTACTTC.